Below, 3 T cell receptor beta chains from the same sample are listed, as sequenced in a study of blood T cells in healthy people across ages. Using a J-beta primer mix together with a sample-barcoded 5' primer, a second PCR was run for roughly 6 to 12 cycles. TCRdb reprocessed the 5' RACE reads via MiXCR and lists one record per CDR3 protein. Among roughly 1,300,000 distinct CDR3 sequences, roughly 59% were seen once, and the ten largest hold 6.5% to 8.5%. Sequencing used blood. These receptor sequences come from a man aged 18 to 29 in good health.

V is TRBV9 and J is TRBJ2-3; a possible D gene is TRBD1 (5 bases). V lost 0 bases and J lost 5, with 13 bases in between. CDR1 is SGDLS and CDR2 is YYNGEE in the germline V gene. The CDR3 sequence is 15 residues long. The CDR3 region is CASSVGGGVKDTQYF. In DNA, the CDR3 is TGTGCCAGCAGCGTAGGGGGCGGAGTTAAAGATACGCAGTATTTT.

As concerns this clonotype: A junction end diverges from the germline sequence, so it may reflect a read error. The rearrangement joins TRBV4-1 to TRBJ1-2; D perhaps matches TRBD1 (6 bases). Germline assignment: CDR1 MGHRA and CDR2 YSYEKL. This CDR3 has 14 residues. CDR3 loop: CASSPGVFDYGHTF. In nucleotides, the CDR3 is TGCGCCAGCAGCCCAGGGGTGTTTGACTATGGCCACACCTTC.

J is TRBJ2-4 and V is TRBV10-1; D gene uncertain. This CDR3 comprises 15 residues. V shed 8 bases and J shed 1 base, with 15 bases lying between them. In germline, CDR1 is WNHNN, CDR2 SYGVQD (reference sequence). CDR3 coding DNA: TGCGCCAGCGAGTGGTGGGTAAAGGCCAAAAACATTCAGTACTTC. It encodes CASEWWVKAKNIQYF.